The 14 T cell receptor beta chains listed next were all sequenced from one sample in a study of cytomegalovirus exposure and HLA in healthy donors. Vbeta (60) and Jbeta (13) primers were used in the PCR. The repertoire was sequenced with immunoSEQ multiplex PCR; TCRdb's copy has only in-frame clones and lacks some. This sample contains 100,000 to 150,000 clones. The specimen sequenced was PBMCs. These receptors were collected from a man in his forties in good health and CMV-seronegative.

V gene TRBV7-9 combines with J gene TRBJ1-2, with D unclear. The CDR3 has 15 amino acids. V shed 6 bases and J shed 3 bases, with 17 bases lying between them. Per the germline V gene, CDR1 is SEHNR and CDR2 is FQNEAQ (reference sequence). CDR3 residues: CASRLALGRDYGYTF. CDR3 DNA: TGTGCCAGCAGACTAGCACTCGGTCGTGACTATGGCTACACCTTC.

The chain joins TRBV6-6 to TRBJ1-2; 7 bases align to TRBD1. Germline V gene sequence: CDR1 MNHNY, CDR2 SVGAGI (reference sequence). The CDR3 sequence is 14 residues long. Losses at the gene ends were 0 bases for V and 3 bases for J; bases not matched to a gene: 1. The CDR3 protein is CASSYSTGYYGYTF. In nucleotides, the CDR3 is TGTGCCAGCAGTTACTCGACAGGGTACTATGGCTACACCTTC.

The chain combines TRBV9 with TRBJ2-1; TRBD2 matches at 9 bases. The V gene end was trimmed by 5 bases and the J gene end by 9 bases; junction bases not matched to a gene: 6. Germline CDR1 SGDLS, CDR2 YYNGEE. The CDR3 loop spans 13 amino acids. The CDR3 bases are TGTGCCAGCAGTTCAGTAGCGGGAGCTGAGCAGTTCTTC. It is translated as CASSSVAGAEQFF.

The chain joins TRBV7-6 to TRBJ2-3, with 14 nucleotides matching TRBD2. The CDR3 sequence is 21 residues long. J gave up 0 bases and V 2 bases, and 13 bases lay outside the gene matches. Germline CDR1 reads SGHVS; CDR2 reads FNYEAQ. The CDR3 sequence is CASSLTSLGLAGDPSTDTQYF. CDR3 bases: TGTGCCAGCAGCTTAACCTCCCTGGGACTAGCGGGAGACCCTAGCACAGATACGCAGTATTTT.

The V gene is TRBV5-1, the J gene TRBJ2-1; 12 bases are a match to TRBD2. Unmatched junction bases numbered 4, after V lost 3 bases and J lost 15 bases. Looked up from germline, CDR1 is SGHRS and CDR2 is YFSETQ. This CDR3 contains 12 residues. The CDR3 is CASSSTSGGWFF. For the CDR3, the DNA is TGCGCCAGCAGCTCGACTAGCGGGGGATGGTTCTTC.

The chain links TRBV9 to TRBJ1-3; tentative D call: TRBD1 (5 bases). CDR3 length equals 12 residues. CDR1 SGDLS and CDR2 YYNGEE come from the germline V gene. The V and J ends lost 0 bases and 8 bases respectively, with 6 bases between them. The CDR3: CASSVGGDTIYF. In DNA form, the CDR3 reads TGTGCCAGCAGCGTAGGGGGGGACACCATATATTTT.

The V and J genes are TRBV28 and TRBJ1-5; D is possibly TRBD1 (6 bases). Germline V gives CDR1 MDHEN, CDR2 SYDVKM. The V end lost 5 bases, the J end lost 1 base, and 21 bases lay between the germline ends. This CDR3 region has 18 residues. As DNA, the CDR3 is TGTGCCAGCAGTCCCCAAAACAGGGTTCGGGTAAGCAATCAGCCCCAGCATTTT. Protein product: CASSPQNRVRVSNQPQHF. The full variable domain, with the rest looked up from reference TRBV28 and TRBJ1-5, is DVKVTQSSRYLVKRTGEKVFLECVQDMDHENMFWYRQDPGLGLRLIYFSYDVKMKEKGDIPEGYSVSREKKERFSLILESASTNQTSMYLCASSPQNRVRVSNQPQHFGDGTRLSIL.

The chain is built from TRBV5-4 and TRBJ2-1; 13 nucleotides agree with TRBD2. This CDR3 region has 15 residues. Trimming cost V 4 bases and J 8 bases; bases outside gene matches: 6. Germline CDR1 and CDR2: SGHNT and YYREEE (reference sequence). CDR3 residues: CASSRGTSGVDEQFF. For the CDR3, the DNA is TGTGCCAGCAGCCGAGGGACTAGCGGGGTTGATGAGCAGTTCTTC.

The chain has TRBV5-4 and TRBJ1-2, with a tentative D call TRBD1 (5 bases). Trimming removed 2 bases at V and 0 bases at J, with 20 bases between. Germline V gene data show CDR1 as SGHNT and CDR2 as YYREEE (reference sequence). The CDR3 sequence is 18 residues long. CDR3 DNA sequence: TGTGCCAGCAGCTTTGGAATAGCAAAGACAGACGCTAACTATGGCTACACCTTC. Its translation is CASSFGIAKTDANYGYTF.

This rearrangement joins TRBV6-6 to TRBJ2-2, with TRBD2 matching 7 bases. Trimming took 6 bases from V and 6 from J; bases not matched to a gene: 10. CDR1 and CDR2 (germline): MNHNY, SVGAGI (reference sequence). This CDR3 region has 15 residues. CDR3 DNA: TGTGCCAGCAGGAAGACTAGCATTCAGCCCGGGGAGCTGTTTTTT. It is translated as CASRKTSIQPGELFF.

CDR3 loop: CASSLTTSGPYEQYF. In nucleotides, the CDR3 is TGTGCCAGCAGCTTGACGACTAGCGGACCCTACGAGCAGTACTTC. The chain joins TRBV5-4 to TRBJ2-7; 9 bases agree with TRBD2. After removal of 1 base from V and 2 bases from J, the junction contained 4 bases not matched to a gene. This CDR3 is 15 amino acids long. Germline CDR1 is SGHNT and CDR2 is YYREEE (reference sequence). The full variable domain, in which reference TRBV5-4 and TRBJ2-7 provide the parts outside the CDR3, is ETGVTQSPTHLIKTRGQQVTLRCSSQSGHNTVSWYQQALGQGPQFIFQYYREEENGRGNFPPRFSGLQFPNYSSELNVNALELDDSALYLCASSLTTSGPYEQYFGPGTRLTVT.

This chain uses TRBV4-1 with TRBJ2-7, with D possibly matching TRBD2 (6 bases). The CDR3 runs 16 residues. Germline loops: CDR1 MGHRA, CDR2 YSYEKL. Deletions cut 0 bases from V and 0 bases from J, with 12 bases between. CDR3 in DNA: TGCGCCAGCAGCCAAGATTCGGGGACTTTCTCCTACGAGCAGTACTTC. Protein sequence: CASSQDSGTFSYEQYF.

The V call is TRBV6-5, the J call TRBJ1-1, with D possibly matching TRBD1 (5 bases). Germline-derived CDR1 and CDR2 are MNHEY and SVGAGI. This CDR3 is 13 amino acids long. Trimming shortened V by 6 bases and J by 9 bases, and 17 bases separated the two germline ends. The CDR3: CASSRTYGTKAFF. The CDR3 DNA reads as TGTGCCAGCAGCAGAACTTACGGGACTAAAGCTTTCTTT.

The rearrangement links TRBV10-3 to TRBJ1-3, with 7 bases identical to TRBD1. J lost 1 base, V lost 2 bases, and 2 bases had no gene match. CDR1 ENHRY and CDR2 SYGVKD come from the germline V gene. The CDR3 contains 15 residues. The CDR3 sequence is CAISEGQASGNTIYF. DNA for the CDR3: TGTGCCATCAGTGAGGGACAGGCTTCTGGAAACACCATATATTTT.